The following is a T cell receptor (gamma chain) sequence with its context. What it recognizes is unknown. The junction had 10 bases not matched to a gene; V was cut back by 2 bases and J by 0 bases. The CDR3 sequence is 16 residues long. CDR1 is GITISATS, CDR2 ISYDGTV, per germline (reference sequence). This sample stems from a study of Vδ1+ human thymocytes. The template was reverse-transcribed extracted RNA. Pooled V-gene forward primers with one constant-region reverse primer generated the CDR3 amplicons by multiplex PCR. TCRdb made new clone calls on the multiplex PCR reads using CATT. The data hold about 27,000 gamma-chain clones, with over 15% observed a single time. Study findings and constraints: Thymic TRG and TRD repertoires appeared highly polyclonal.

The chain recombines TRGV9 with TRGJ1 or TRGJ2. The source is a boy under three years old who had congenital heart surgery. Sequencing was done on a sample of Vdelta1+ gamma-delta thymocytes from the thymus. Subset given: FACS-sorted CD3+ TCRalphabeta- TCRVdelta1+ TCRVdelta2- thymocytes. The CDR3 protein is CALWEDPNLNYYKKLF. As DNA, the CDR3 is TGTGCCTTGTGGGAGGATCCAAATTTGAATTATTATAAGAAACTCTTT.